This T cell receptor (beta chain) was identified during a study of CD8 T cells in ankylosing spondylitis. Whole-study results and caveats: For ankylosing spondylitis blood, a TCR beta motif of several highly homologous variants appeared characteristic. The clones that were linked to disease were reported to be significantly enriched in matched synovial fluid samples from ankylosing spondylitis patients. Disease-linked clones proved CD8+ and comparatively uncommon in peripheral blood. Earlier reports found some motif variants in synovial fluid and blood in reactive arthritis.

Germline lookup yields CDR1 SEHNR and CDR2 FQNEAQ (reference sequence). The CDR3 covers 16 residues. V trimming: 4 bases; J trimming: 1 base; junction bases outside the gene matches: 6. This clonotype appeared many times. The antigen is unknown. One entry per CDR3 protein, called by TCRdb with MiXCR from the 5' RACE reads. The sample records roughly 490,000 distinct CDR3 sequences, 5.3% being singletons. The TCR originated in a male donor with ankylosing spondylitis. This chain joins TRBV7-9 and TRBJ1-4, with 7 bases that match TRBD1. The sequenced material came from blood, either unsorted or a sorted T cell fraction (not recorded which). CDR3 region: CASSSLYRGTNEKLFF. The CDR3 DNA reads TGTGCCAGCAGCTCACTCTACAGGGGAACTAATGAAAAACTGTTTTTT.